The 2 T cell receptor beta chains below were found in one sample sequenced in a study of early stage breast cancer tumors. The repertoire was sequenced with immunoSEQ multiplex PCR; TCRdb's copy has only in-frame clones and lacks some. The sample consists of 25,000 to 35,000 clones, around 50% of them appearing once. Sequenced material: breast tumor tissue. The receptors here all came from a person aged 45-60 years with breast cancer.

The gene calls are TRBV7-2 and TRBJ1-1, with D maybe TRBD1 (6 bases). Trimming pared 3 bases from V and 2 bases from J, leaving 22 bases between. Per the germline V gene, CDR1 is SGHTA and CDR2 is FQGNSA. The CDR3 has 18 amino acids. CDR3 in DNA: TGTGCCAGCAGCTTTCGACGGACTAGACAGGCGCTTAACACTGAAGCTTTCTTT. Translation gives CASSFRRTRQALNTEAFF.

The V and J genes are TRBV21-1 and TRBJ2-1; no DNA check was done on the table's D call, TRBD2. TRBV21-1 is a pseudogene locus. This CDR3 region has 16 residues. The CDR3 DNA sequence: TGTGCCAGCAGCAAGGCGGGATTCATCTCCTACAATGAGCAGTTCTTC. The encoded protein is CASSKAGFISYNEQFF.